The entry that follows covers one T cell receptor beta chain sequence. This sample is drawn from a study of identical twins. From the 5' RACE reads, TCRdb called clonotypes with MiXCR, one entry per CDR3 protein. The sample contains 450,000 or so distinct CDR3 sequences, 20% to 25% of which appear only once. Healthy Caucasians provided all donations. CDR1 is SGHKS, CDR2 YYEKEE, per germline (reference sequence). The CDR3 consists of 15 residues. V lost 1 base and J 5 bases, leaving 14 bases between the germline ends. This sample also belongs to another study, concerning T cells expressing NK-cell markers. From that study: Seven of the eight sequenced donors were classified as HCMV-seropositive, and one was classified as seronegative. It is unclear if expanded NKG2C-expressing clones target HCMV antigens.

The chain combines TRBV5-5 with TRBJ2-3, with D possibly being TRBD1 or TRBD2 (6 bases each). Sequencing was carried out using CD4+ T cells sorted from blood. The clonotype originates from a woman younger than 30 in good health. CDR3 in DNA: TGTGCCAGCAGCTTGAGGGGGGCTTGGGAAGATACGCAGTATTTT. It is translated as CASSLRGAWEDTQYF.